The rows below give T cell receptor beta chains drawn from one sample of a study of cytomegalovirus exposure and HLA in healthy donors. TCRdb keeps only in-frame clones here, not all; method: immunoSEQ multiplex PCR. The sample shows about 98,000 clones, around 68% of them seen only once. The sequenced material came from PBMCs. The receptor source for this set is a human donor in good health. Each CDR3 is given with its conserved first and last residue. A D gene is named only where the DNA matches it firmly. Rows give clone size only sometimes, using once, few, many, or a class for an expanded clone.

J gene,D gene,V gene,clone size,CDR3 protein,CDR3 DNA
TRBJ2-7,.,TRBV13,few,CASSSQRDRPYEQYF,TGTGCCAGCAGCTCCCAACGGGATAGACCCTACGAGCAGTACTTC
TRBJ2-1,TRBD2,TRBV4-1,.,CASSQDTASGWLDEQFF,TGCGCCAGCAGCCAAGATACAGCTAGCGGGTGGCTAGATGAGCAGTTCTTC
TRBJ1-6,TRBD1,TRBV6-5,.,CASSTTGTGNSPLHF,TGTGCCAGCAGCACTACAGGGACAGGGAATTCACCCCTCCACTTT
TRBJ2-3,TRBD1,TRBV6-5,few,CASSYRTGVNTQYF,TGTGCCAGCAGTTACCGAACAGGGGTTAATACGCAGTATTTT
TRBJ2-1,.,TRBV7-8,few,CASSSGQRQFF,TGTGCCAGCAGCTCCGGACAGAGGCAGTTCTTC
TRBJ2-7,.,TRBV27,few,CASSLASSYEQYF,TGTGCCAGCAGTTTGGCTAGCTCCTACGAGCAGTACTTC
TRBJ1-5,.,TRBV28,.,CASRSAQPGNQPQHF,TGTGCCAGCAGGTCCGCGCAGCCAGGGAATCAGCCCCAGCATTTT
TRBJ2-7,TRBD1,TRBV10-1,.,CATRDRSGEQYF,TGCGCCACCAGGGACAGGTCCGGGGAGCAGTACTTC
TRBJ2-5,TRBD1,TRBV28,.,CASGRQGARLETQYF,TGTGCCAGCGGCAGACAGGGGGCGCGGTTGGAGACCCAGTACTTC
TRBJ2-5,.,TRBV19,.,CASRLGSQETQYF,TGTGCCAGTAGGTTAGGGAGCCAAGAGACCCAGTACTTC